This T cell receptor beta chain originates from a study of T cells in Graves' hyperthyroidism and ophthalmopathy. Concerning this clonotype itself: Its antigen remains unknown.

Study-wide findings and caveats: Prediction of ophthalmopathy progression came a median 6.5 months pre-onset. Most expanded thyroid clonotypes above 0.001 also appeared in blood.

TCR beta CDR3 sequences were amplified from RNA transcripts. The TCR CDR3 was amplified in a first-round RT-PCR using the HTBI primer set. TCRdb re-called the multiplex PCR reads with MiXCR, one entry per CDR3 protein. The repertoire holds about 480,000 distinct CDR3 sequences, with around 14% as singletons. In germline, CDR1 is SGHDT, CDR2 YYEEEE. The J segment lost 5 bases and the V segment lost 1 base, leaving 15 bases of the junction unmatched. The CDR3 covers 18 residues. This rearrangement joins TRBV5-6 to TRBJ2-1, with 7 bases lining up with TRBD2. The receptor was isolated from a woman under 30 with Graves' hyperthyroidism. What was sequenced was blood. The CDR3 spells CASSLHKYQGGSDNEQFF. The CDR3 coding sequence is TGTGCCAGCAGCTTGCATAAGTATCAGGGCGGGAGTGACAATGAGCAGTTCTTC. Based on the CDR3 plus reference TRBV5-6 and TRBJ2-1, the full variable domain is DAGVTQSPTHLIKTRGQQVTLRCSPKSGHDTVSWYQQALGQGPQFIFQYYEEEERQRGNFPDRFSGHQFPNYSSELNVNALLLGDSALYLCASSLHKYQGGSDNEQFFGPGTRLTVL.